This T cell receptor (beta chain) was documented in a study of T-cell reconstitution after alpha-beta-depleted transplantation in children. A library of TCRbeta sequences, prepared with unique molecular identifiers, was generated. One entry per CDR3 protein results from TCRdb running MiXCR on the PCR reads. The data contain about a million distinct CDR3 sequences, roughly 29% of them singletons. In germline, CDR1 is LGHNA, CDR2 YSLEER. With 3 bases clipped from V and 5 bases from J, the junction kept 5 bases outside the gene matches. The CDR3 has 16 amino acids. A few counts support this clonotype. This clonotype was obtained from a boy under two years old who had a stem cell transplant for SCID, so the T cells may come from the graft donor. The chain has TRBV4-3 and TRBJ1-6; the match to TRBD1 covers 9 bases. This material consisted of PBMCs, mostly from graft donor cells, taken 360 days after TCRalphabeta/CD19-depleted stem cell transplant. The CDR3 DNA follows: TGCGCCAGCAGCCAGACGGGACAGGGCGATAATTCACCCCTCCACTTT. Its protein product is CASSQTGQGDNSPLHF.